Each of the 22 T cell receptor beta chains below was sequenced from the same sample in a study of technical replicates of blood from a few donors. TCRdb's table, derived via immunoSEQ multiplex PCR, lists solely in-frame clones and lacks some. The data hold approximately 76,000 clones, with approximately 83% observed a single time. Sequencing was done on a sample of PBMCs. The receptor set was obtained from a human donor in good health. Some clones in this sample may be carry-over from other donors' samples.

This chain connects TRBV5-6 to TRBJ1-4; D is ambiguous. CDR1 and CDR2 (germline): SGHDT, YYEEEE. The CDR3 runs 16 residues. Trimming removed 1 base from V and 0 bases from J, with 10 bases in between. CDR3 in amino acids: CASSLPRGSTNEKLFF. The CDR3 region has the DNA TGTGCCAGCAGCTTGCCCCGGGGATCAACTAATGAAAAACTGTTTTTT.

The rearrangement joins TRBV19 to TRBJ2-7, with 10 nucleotides matching TRBD1. There are 15 residues in the CDR3. The germline CDR1 and CDR2 sequences are LNHDA and SQIVND (reference sequence). Trimming cost V 5 bases and J 4 bases; bases outside gene matches: 8. This CDR3 is CASSRPGQGWYEQYF. CDR3 sequence (DNA): TGTGCCAGTAGTCGCCCGGGACAGGGGTGGTACGAGCAGTACTTC.

J is TRBJ2-2 and V is TRBV4-2, with D perhaps matching TRBD2 (7 bases). The CDR3 has 17 residues. The germline V gene has CDR1 LGHNA and CDR2 YNFKEQ. V lost 4 bases and J lost 4, with 19 bases in between. The CDR3 bases are TGTGCCAGCAGCCCGGTAGGGGGGAGGGCCCGCACCGGGGAGCTGTTTTTT. Translating gives CASSPVGGRARTGELFF.

The V and J genes are TRBV20-1 and TRBJ1-1, with D maybe TRBD1 (5 bases). Germline CDR1 and CDR2: DFQATT and SNEGSKA (reference sequence). The CDR3 totals 11 residues. Trimming pared 5 bases from V and 7 bases from J, leaving 11 bases between. The CDR3 nucleotides read TGCAGTGCTCCGCGGGGCGTTGAAGCTTTCTTT. This translates into CSAPRGVEAFF.

This chain links TRBV11-1 with TRBJ2-5; D may be TRBD2 (6 bases). The CDR3 has 14 residues. Trimming took 1 base from V and 5 from J, leaving 11 bases between them. CDR1 SGHAT and CDR2 FQDESV come from the germline V gene (reference sequence). The CDR3 DNA sequence: TGTGCCAGCAGCTTAGGCGGGAAAGGGGAGACCCAGTACTTC. Translating it yields CASSLGGKGETQYF.

This chain links TRBV18 with TRBJ2-5; D is ambiguous. V was cut by 2 bases and J by 5 bases, with 9 bases left in between. Germline V CDR1 and CDR2: KGHSH, LQKENI. This CDR3 is 13 amino acids long. The CDR3 protein is CASSPEFTETQYF. The CDR3 DNA is TGTGCCAGCTCACCAGAGTTCACCGAGACCCAGTACTTC.

This clone was observed a few times. The V gene is TRBV6-6, the J gene TRBJ2-2, with no clear D. V was shortened by 4 bases and J by 0 bases, with 12 bases between the two germline ends. Germline CDR1 reads MNHNY; CDR2 reads SVGAGI (reference sequence). The CDR3 spans 16 residues. The CDR3 DNA reads TGTGCCAGCAGTTCTGCGGTATTCACGAACACCGGGGAGCTGTTTTTT. This translates into CASSSAVFTNTGELFF.

This chain uses TRBV10-3 with TRBJ1-4, with 8 bases lining up with TRBD1. Germline CDR1 reads ENHRY; CDR2 reads SYGVKD. V lost 8 bases to trimming and J lost 3 bases; unmatched junction nucleotides: 2. This CDR3 contains 13 residues. The CDR3 loop reads CAIGQGPNEKLFF. The CDR3 DNA follows: TGTGCCATCGGACAGGGACCTAATGAAAAACTGTTTTTT.

CDR3 region: CASSLAATSGRAGTQYF. CDR3 nucleotides: TGTGCCAGCAGCTTGGCCGCCACTAGCGGGAGGGCCGGTACGCAGTATTTT. The V call is TRBV5-6, the J call TRBJ2-3; 13 bases agree with TRBD2. Germline CDR1 and CDR2: SGHDT and YYEEEE. This CDR3 has 17 residues. V shed 0 bases and J 8 bases; nucleotides not matched to a gene: 9.

The V call is TRBV4-3, the J call TRBJ2-5; 16 bases fit TRBD2. CDR3 length: 18 residues. Germline V gives CDR1 LGHNA, CDR2 YSLEER. With 4 bases clipped from V and 4 bases from J, the junction kept 9 bases outside the gene matches. CDR3 residues: CASSPGLAGGPVGETQYF. The CDR3 bases are TGCGCCAGCAGCCCGGGACTAGCGGGAGGGCCGGTCGGAGAGACCCAGTACTTC.

Here the CDR3 DNA reads TGCAGTGCGAGCTCCTACAATGAGCAGTTCTTC. Encoded protein: CSASSYNEQFF. The chain is built from TRBV20-1 and TRBJ2-1; D is uncertain. The ends were cut back, 6 bases at V and 0 bases at J, with 3 bases in the middle. Germline loops: CDR1 DFQATT, CDR2 SNEGSKA (reference sequence). The CDR3 sequence is 11 residues long.

The chain couples TRBV7-2 to TRBJ2-1, with 12 positions matching TRBD2. Germline V gene lookup returns CDR1 SGHTA and CDR2 FQGNSA. This CDR3 region has 18 residues. V shed 4 bases, J shed 2 bases, and the junction held 9 bases outside the gene matches. The CDR3 loop reads CASSSLAGGLGTYNEQFF. CDR3 bases: TGTGCCAGCAGCTCCCTAGCGGGGGGGCTAGGGACCTACAATGAGCAGTTCTTC.

DNA of the CDR3: TGTGCCAGCAGTGAAGGTGGCGGGCTCGAGCAGTACTTC. It specifies CASSEGGGLEQYF. The chain couples TRBV6-1 to TRBJ2-7; possible D gene TRBD2, 5 bases. The CDR3 has 13 residues. Germline V gene data show CDR1 as MNHNS and CDR2 as SASEGT. Between the trimmed V and J ends, which lost 1 base and 6 bases, there was a span of 10 bases.

V usage is TRBV27 and J usage is TRBJ2-1, with D hard to call. Deletions cut 1 base from V and 5 bases from J, with 12 bases between. This CDR3 has 15 amino acids. Germline CDR1 reads MNHEY; CDR2 reads SMNVEV (reference sequence). CDR3 sequence: CASSLYGGQNNEQFF. DNA of the CDR3: TGTGCCAGCAGTTTATACGGCGGTCAGAACAATGAGCAGTTCTTC.

J is TRBJ1-1 and V is TRBV7-9; 7 bases agree with TRBD1. The CDR3 has 12 amino acids. Losses at the gene ends were 4 bases for V and 11 bases for J; bases not matched to a gene: 7. Looked up from germline, CDR1 is SEHNR and CDR2 is FQNEAQ (reference sequence). In DNA form, the CDR3 reads TGTGCCAGCAGCTCGGGCGACAGGGCGGCTTTCTTT. The encoded protein is CASSSGDRAAFF.

This sequence joins TRBV5-1 and TRBJ1-2, with D possibly being TRBD1 (5 bases). The V and J ends lost 2 bases and 6 bases respectively, with 14 bases between them. The CDR3 sequence is 14 residues long. The germline V gene encodes CDR1 SGHRS and CDR2 YFSETQ. CDR3 in DNA: TGCGCCAGCAGCTTCCCTTCCCAGGGCGATGGCTACACCTTC. It translates to CASSFPSQGDGYTF. Based on the CDR3 plus reference TRBV5-1 and TRBJ1-2, the full variable domain is KAGVTQTPRYLIKTRGQQVTLSCSPISGHRSVSWYQQTPGQGLQFLFEYFSETQRNKGNFPGRFSGRQFSNSRSEMNVSTLELGDSALYLCASSFPSQGDGYTFGSGTRLTVV.

This chain links TRBV4-3 with TRBJ2-7, with 7 bases that match TRBD1. The V segment lost 0 bases and the J segment 6 bases; nucleotides outside the gene matches: 5. The germline gives CDR1 LGHNA, CDR2 YSLEER. The CDR3 is made up of 14 amino acids. CDR3 protein: CASSQEGRTGEQYF. The CDR3 DNA reads TGCGCCAGCAGCCAAGAAGGCAGGACAGGCGAGCAGTACTTC.

V gene TRBV5-4 combines with J gene TRBJ2-7, with TRBD2 as a possible D gene (6 bases). V gave up 0 bases and J gave up 6 bases, with 13 bases separating them. This CDR3 contains 14 residues. Germline loops: CDR1 SGHNT, CDR2 YYREEE (reference sequence). The CDR3 sequence is CASSLVGGVREQYF. The CDR3 DNA reads TGTGCCAGCAGCTTGGTTGGCGGGGTTCGCGAGCAGTACTTC.

The chain joins TRBV2 to TRBJ2-1; 12 nucleotides align to TRBD2. The CDR3 sequence is 16 residues long. V lost 5 bases, J lost 9 bases, and 11 bases stayed unmatched. Germline V gene data show CDR1 as SNHLY and CDR2 as FYNNEI. The CDR3, as DNA: TGTGCCAGCAGTCGGACTAGCGGGATGCCTTCCGGTGAGCAGTTCTTC. Residues: CASSRTSGMPSGEQFF.

For the CDR3, the DNA is TGTGCCAGCAGCTTAGGGGTTCTAGCGGCCTACAATGAGCAGTTCTTC. Its protein product is CASSLGVLAAYNEQFF. The chain joins TRBV7-2 to TRBJ2-1; 7 positions agree with TRBD2. The CDR3 covers 16 residues. Per germline, CDR1 SGHTA and CDR2 FQGNSA. The V gene end was trimmed by 1 base and the J gene end by 2 bases; junction bases not matched to a gene: 5.

The chain couples TRBV18 to TRBJ1-1; D remains unclear. V was trimmed by 1 base and J by 1 base, leaving 4 bases between them. CDR1 is KGHSH and CDR2 is LQKENI in the germline V gene. This CDR3 has 13 residues. CDR3 sequence: CASSPLENTEAFF. The DNA of the CDR3 is TGTGCCAGCTCACCACTAGAGAACACTGAAGCTTTCTTT.

The chain joins TRBV28 to TRBJ2-2; 12 nucleotides match TRBD2. Germline V gene sequence: CDR1 MDHEN, CDR2 SYDVKM. V was pared by 5 bases and J by 4 bases, with 8 bases of the junction left unmatched. The CDR3 runs to 17 residues. The CDR3 sequence: CASSTILAGGGTGELFF. CDR3 in DNA: TGTGCCAGCAGTACCATCCTAGCGGGAGGGGGCACCGGGGAGCTGTTTTTT.